The next 10 T cell receptor beta chains were all read from a single sample in a study of cytomegalovirus exposure and HLA in healthy donors. The PCR employed 60 Vbeta primers together with 13 Jbeta primers. Measured with immunoSEQ multiplex PCR; TCRdb has only the in-frame clones, and not every one. In the table there are 150,000 to 200,000 clones, roughly 85% of which are singletons. Sequenced: PBMCs. Receptors originate from a man aged 50 to 60 in good health and CMV-seropositive.

The gene calls are TRBV7-2 and TRBJ2-5; TRBD1 agrees at 7 bases. The length of the CDR3 is 14 residues. CDR1 is SGHTA and CDR2 is FQGNSA in the germline V gene. The V segment lost 1 base and the J segment 7 bases; nucleotides outside the gene matches: 6. The CDR3 bases are TGTGCCAGCAGCTTAGATAGGGGGCTCGGGACCCAGTACTTC. It is translated as CASSLDRGLGTQYF.

A note on this clone: Germline and junction disagree at one end, which may indicate a read error. V is TRBV6-1 and J is TRBJ1-5; D perhaps matches TRBD1 (5 bases). From germline, CDR1 is MNHNS and CDR2 SASEGT. This CDR3 comprises 13 residues. CDR3 DNA: TGTGCCAGCAGTGAAGCAAGCGGGACCCTTAGCTATTTT. Translation: CASSEASGTLSYF.

V gene TRBV13 combines with J gene TRBJ1-5; 12 nucleotides align to TRBD1. This CDR3 region has 20 residues. After removal of 2 bases from V and 2 bases from J, the junction contained 13 bases not matched to a gene. Germline V gene lookup returns CDR1 PRHDT and CDR2 FYEKMQ (reference sequence). CDR3 coding DNA: TGTGCCAGCAGCTTAATAAGCCGGGACAGGGGGCGTTGGGGCAATCAGCCCCAGCATTTT. This encodes CASSLISRDRGRWGNQPQHF. The full variable domain, its missing parts supplied by reference TRBV13 and TRBJ1-5, is AAGVIQSPRHLIKEKRETATLKCYPIPRHDTVYWYQQGPGQDPQFLISFYEKMQSDKGSIPDRFSAQQFSDYHSELNMSSLELGDSALYFCASSLISRDRGRWGNQPQHFGDGTRLSIL.

This clone was counted a few times. J is TRBJ2-5 and V is TRBV2, with a possible D match to TRBD1 (6 bases). This CDR3 spans 15 amino acids. In germline, CDR1 is SNHLY, CDR2 FYNNEI. V lost 0 bases to trimming and J lost 7 bases, with 15 bases between them. The CDR3 bases are TGTGCCAGCAGTGAAGCGGGCAGGGGTGTAGGGACCCAGTACTTC. It codes for CASSEAGRGVGTQYF.

The chain uses TRBV19 and TRBJ1-1; the D gene is possibly TRBD1 (5 bases). The CDR3 runs to 12 residues. The germline CDR1 and CDR2 sequences are LNHDA and SQIVND (reference sequence). V shed 1 base and J shed 7 bases, with 7 bases lying between them. DNA for the CDR3: TGTGCCAGTAGTATAGCGGGGGTTGAAGCTTTCTTT. Its protein product is CASSIAGVEAFF. Using reference TRBV19 and TRBJ1-1 for the parts outside the CDR3, the full variable domain is DGGITQSPKYLFRKEGQNVTLSCEQNLNHDAMYWYRQDPGQGLRLIYYSQIVNDFQKGDIAEGYSVSREKKESFPLTVTSAQKNPTAFYLCASSIAGVEAFFGQGTRLTVV.

A word on this clone: Compared with germline, one end of the junction differs, possibly owing to a read error. The chain combines TRBV7-9 with TRBJ1-2, with 9 bases that match TRBD1. The germline CDR1 and CDR2 sequences are SEHNR and FQNEAQ (reference sequence). The CDR3 sequence is 16 residues long. Here the CDR3 reads CSSSPLGGDRADGYTF. The CDR3, as DNA: TGTTCCAGCAGCCCACTTGGCGGGGACAGGGCTGATGGCTACACCTTC. The full variable domain, completed using reference TRBV7-9 and TRBJ1-2, is DTGVSQNPRHKITKRGQNVTFRCDPISEHNRLYWYRQTLGQGPEFLTYFQNEAQLEKSRLLSDRFSAERPKGSFSTLEIQRTEQGDSAMYLCSSSPLGGDRADGYTFGSGTRLTVV.

V gene TRBV7-2 combines with J gene TRBJ2-2; D uncertain. CDR1 and CDR2 (germline): SGHTA, FQGNSA. V dropped 4 bases and J dropped 2 bases, with 5 bases sitting between them. CDR3 length: 13 amino acids. CDR3: CASSSPNTGELFF. For the CDR3, the DNA is TGTGCCAGCAGCTCCCCTAACACCGGGGAGCTGTTTTTT.

The chain couples TRBV14 to TRBJ2-1; D possibly corresponds to TRBD2 (6 bases). Per germline, CDR1 SGHDN and CDR2 FVKESK. This CDR3 region has 13 residues. V was cut by 3 bases and J by 8 bases, with 11 bases left in between. The CDR3 sequence: CASSHLTGDEQFF. DNA of the CDR3: TGTGCCAGCAGCCACCTGACGGGGGATGAGCAGTTCTTC.

This clone appeared a few times. The chain combines TRBV9 with TRBJ2-3; 10 nucleotides agree with TRBD1. The CDR3 is 16 amino acids. The germline V gene has CDR1 SGDLS and CDR2 YYNGEE. Unmatched junction bases numbered 12, after V lost 4 bases and J lost 7 bases. CDR3 nucleotide sequence: TGTGCCAGCAGCCCTAGGGGAATGGGACAGGGGAATACGCAGTATTTT. Amino acids: CASSPRGMGQGNTQYF.

The CDR3 loop reads CASSLYRVMIRYV. The CDR3 DNA reads as TGTGCCAGCAGCTTGTACCGGGTTATGATACGGTACGTC. This chain uses TRBV5-7 with TRBJ2-7; D is unclear. TRBV5-7 belongs to the ORF category, with a function that is uncertain. Trimming left V 1 base short and J 12 bases short, with 17 bases between. The CDR3 consists of 13 residues.